One T cell receptor (beta chain) is described in this entry. This clonotype was recorded at least ten times. No cognate antigen has been identified for it. There are no base qualities to consult, and no much larger clone falls within one base. The data were taken from a study of T cells after yellow fever vaccination (dated by TCRdb to the late 2010s). Looking at the study overall: Libraries from fractions with low cell numbers were prepared with the SMART-Seq v4 Ultra Low Input RNA kit. Blood was collected at multiple timepoints before and after primary and secondary immunization, and bulk PBMC replicates and cell subsets were isolated. To follow T-cell clones before and after both primary and booster YFV17D yellow fever vaccination, bulk TCR alpha and beta repertoires underwent longitudinal sequencing. Two healthy male donors, one aged 18 to 30 and one aged 30 to 40 years, made up the cohort.

Read against the paper, the sample's treatment or condition label means: live attenuated yellow fever vaccine strain. Two biological replicates of bulk PBMCs were collected at each blood-draw timepoint. A standard Ficoll-Paque protocol was used to isolate PBMCs from peripheral blood. RNA was extracted with TriZol from bulk PBMCs, CD4 and CD8 fractions, and dextramer-positive and dextramer-negative fractions. TCR cDNA was synthesized by 5'RACE template switching, which introduced a universal primer site and unique molecular identifiers. cDNA synthesis was primed from both the TCR alpha and TCR beta constant segments. Two PCR steps were used to amplify libraries, with sample barcodes and sequencing adapters being added in the second step. Sequencing of libraries was performed on Illumina HiSeq 2500 (2x100 bp) or NovaSeq (2x150 bp). The authors' pipeline ran thus. MIGEC handled demultiplexing of reads and collapsing into UMI consensus sequences, while MiXCR performed V(D)J alignment. Vaccine-responding clonotypes were identified with edgeR using replicate PBMC samples, with FDR below 0.01 and a log2 fold change above 5 up to day 15 being required. Bulk clonotypes were assigned CD4 or CD8 identity according to which sequenced CD4 or CD8 repertoire held them at higher abundance. TCRdb reanalyzed the raw reads on its own, using fastp at Q25 for trimming and MiXCR for clone calling, and kept in-frame beta chains. Rows with one shared CDR3 protein collapse into an entry with the most common genes and DNA. The V and J calls here are based on TCRdb, not the publication. In all, the sample holds nearly 350,000 distinct CDR3 sequences, and roughly 8.6% of those were seen once. Approximately 15% of the sample is held by the ten biggest clonotypes.

CDR1 SGHRS and CDR2 YFSETQ were looked up in the germline V gene. Measured from the cysteine to the phenylalanine, the CDR3 is 14 residues long. This entry keeps only the CDR3 DNA: 42 bases, framed from base 1. V is pared back by 4 bases and J by 7 bases, with 15 bases lying between the germline termini. General study outcomes and caveats: After the booster, most clones that had expanded after primary vaccination were detected again (about 97% of CD4 and 70% to 90% of CD8), suggesting broad maintenance of memory. A small share of clonotypes was detected in both CD4 and CD8 compartments, with the overlap likely arising from convergent recombination. The secondary T-cell response was weaker than the primary response but faster, peaking on day 5 instead of day 15. Because only two donors were included in the study, the extent to which the findings can be generalized is limited. Computational filtering was required because FACS-sorted repertoires could contain abundant contaminating clonotypes from the bulk population.

The chain is encoded by TRBV5-1 joined to TRBJ2-1, with an unclear D gene assignment. This receptor was taken from a man younger than 30 who received the YFV17D yellow fever vaccine. The source material was PBMCs, sampled about 41 days after the first yellow fever vaccination. The DNA sequence is as follows: TGCGCCAGCAGCCATAGATTCGACGGGAATGAGCAGTTCTTC. Protein translation: CASSHRFDGNEQFF.